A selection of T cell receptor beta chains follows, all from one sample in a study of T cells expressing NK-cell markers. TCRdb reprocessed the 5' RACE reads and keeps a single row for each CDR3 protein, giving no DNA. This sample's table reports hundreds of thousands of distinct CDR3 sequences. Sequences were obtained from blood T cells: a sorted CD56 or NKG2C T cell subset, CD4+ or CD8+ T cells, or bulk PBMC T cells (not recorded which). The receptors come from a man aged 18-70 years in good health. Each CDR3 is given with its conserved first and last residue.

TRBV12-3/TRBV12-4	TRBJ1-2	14	CASSFDDKRGGYTF
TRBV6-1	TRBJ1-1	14	CASSEARRNTEAFF
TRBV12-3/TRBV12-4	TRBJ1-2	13	CASSPGLLYGYTF
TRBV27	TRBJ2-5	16	CASSRPRGQGSETQYF
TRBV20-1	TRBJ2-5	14	CSAKGPGWGETQYF
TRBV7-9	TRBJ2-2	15	CASPRGLSGTGELFF
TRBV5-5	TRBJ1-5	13	CASSLDLNQPQHF
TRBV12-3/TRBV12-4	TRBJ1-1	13	CASRGTANTEAFF
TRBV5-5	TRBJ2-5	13	CASSPDHSGTQYF
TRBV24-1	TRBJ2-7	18	CATSDAKYRDRVSYEQYF
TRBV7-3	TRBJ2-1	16	CASSSYSGGGHNEQFF
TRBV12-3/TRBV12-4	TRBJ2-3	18	CASSFLPASGERGDTQYF
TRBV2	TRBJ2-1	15	CASSGDPPLVNEQFF
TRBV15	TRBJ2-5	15	CATSRVRSREETQYF
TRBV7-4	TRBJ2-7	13	CASRWGPSYEQYF
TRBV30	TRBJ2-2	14	CAWSRWGDAGELFF
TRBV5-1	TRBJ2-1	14	CASMGGGAPNEQFF
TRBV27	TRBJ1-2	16	CASRPGQGGSGYGYTF
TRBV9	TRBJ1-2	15	CASSPGDSLHYGYTF
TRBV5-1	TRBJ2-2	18	CASSPLPSSSLNTGELFF
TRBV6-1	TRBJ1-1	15	CASSRSDTGETEAFF
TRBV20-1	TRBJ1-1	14	CSATRQGPDSEAFF